A single sample gave rise to the 13 T cell receptor beta chains below, sequenced in a study of T-cell reconstitution after alpha-beta-depleted transplantation in children. For TCRbeta, the library was prepared with unique molecular identifiers. Via MiXCR, TCRdb re-called the PCR reads, giving one row per CDR3 protein. The sample has about 610,000 distinct CDR3 sequences, more than 9% seen once; the top ten hold 4%. The material sequenced was PBMCs from the stem cell graft donor, taken from the stem cell graft. All receptors come from a human donor who donated a stem cell graft to a child with acute myeloid leukemia.

The gene calls are TRBV12-3 or TRBV12-4 and TRBJ2-1; possible D gene TRBD2, 8 bases. This CDR3 spans 15 amino acids. The V gene lost 7 bases and the J gene lost 5 bases, with 18 bases spanning the gap. The CDR3 sequence is CASNSGRDSHNEQFF. As DNA, the CDR3 is TGTGCCAGCAATTCCGGGAGGGACAGTCACAATGAGCAGTTCTTC.

This clonotype showed up just a few times. V usage is TRBV20-1 and J usage is TRBJ2-1, with D unresolved. The CDR3 extends over 11 amino acids. V gave up 0 bases and J gave up 14 bases, with 11 bases separating them. Germline V gene lookup returns CDR1 DFQATT and CDR2 SNEGSKA (reference sequence). CDR3 DNA: TGCAGTGCTAGAGATCTGGTAGGCGAGTTCTTC. Amino acids: CSARDLVGEFF.

The chain has TRBV24-1 and TRBJ1-1; TRBD1 aligns across 7 bases. The CDR3 has 13 amino acids. After removal of 3 bases from V and 5 bases from J, the junction contained 2 bases not matched to a gene. Germline loops: CDR1 KGHDR, CDR2 SFDVKD. The CDR3 DNA follows: TGTGCCACCAGTGATACAGGGGTTACTGAAGCTTTCTTT. It is translated as CATSDTGVTEAFF.

This sequence joins TRBV5-1 and TRBJ1-4; unclear D gene. The CDR3 is 13 residues long. Germline CDR1 SGHRS, CDR2 YFSETQ. V lost 4 bases and J 8 bases, leaving 12 bases between the germline ends. CDR3 residues: CASSPWGGEKLFF. CDR3 DNA sequence: TGCGCCAGCAGCCCCTGGGGAGGGGAAAAACTGTTTTTT.

With respect to this clonotype: Given a much more abundant clone one base away, this may be a read error. This rearrangement joins TRBV10-3 to TRBJ2-7, with 10 bases that match TRBD2. CDR3 size: 13 residues. Looked up from germline, CDR1 is ENHRY and CDR2 is SYGVKD. CDR3 coding DNA: TGTGCCATCAAGGGGACTAGCGTTGACGATCAGTACTTC. Amino acids: CAIKGTSVDDQYF.

This clonotype is termed medium-sized (0.01 to 0.1%). The V and J genes are TRBV9 and TRBJ2-1, with 7 bases identical to TRBD1. There are 13 residues in the CDR3. V was clipped by 0 bases and J by 10 bases; unmatched bases: 4. Germline values: CDR1 SGDLS, CDR2 YYNGEE. The CDR3 region has the DNA TGTGCCAGCAGCGTAGTCATAGGGGGCGAGCAGTTCTTC. As protein: CASSVVIGGEQFF.

The V gene is TRBV7-2, the J gene TRBJ2-1; 9 nucleotides align to TRBD2. V trimming: 5 bases; J trimming: 6 bases; junction bases outside the gene matches: 5. Germline values: CDR1 SGHTA, CDR2 FQGNSA. The CDR3 covers 14 residues. CDR3 loop: CASSRLAVGNEQFF. DNA of the CDR3: TGTGCCAGCAGCCGACTAGCGGTCGGCAATGAGCAGTTCTTC. The variable domain in full, completed from reference TRBV7-2 and TRBJ2-1, reads GAGVSQSPSNKVTEKGKDVELRCDPISGHTALYWYRQSLGQGLEFLIYFQGNSAPDKSGLPSDRFSAERTGGSVSTLTIQRTQQEDSAVYLCASSRLAVGNEQFFGPGTRLTVL.

This clonotype has only a few counts. The rearrangement joins TRBV9 to TRBJ2-1; the D gene is possibly TRBD2 (7 bases). The V gene lost 4 bases and the J gene lost 0 bases, with 14 bases spanning the gap. The CDR3 extends over 16 amino acids. The germline CDR1 and CDR2 sequences are SGDLS and YYNGEE. CDR3 loop: CASSRGGLPSYNEQFF. In DNA, the CDR3 is TGTGCCAGCAGCAGGGGGGGACTTCCCTCCTACAATGAGCAGTTCTTC.

This chain links TRBV6-5 with TRBJ1-2, with D possibly being TRBD1 (6 bases). V lost 6 bases to trimming and J lost 0 bases, with 11 bases between them. There are 14 residues in the CDR3. Germline values: CDR1 MNHEY, CDR2 SVGAGI. The DNA of the CDR3 is TGTGCCAGCAGCAGGGACATGGCTAACTATGGCTACACCTTC. Translating gives CASSRDMANYGYTF.

The table lists this clonotype with many counts. V and J are TRBV2 and TRBJ2-3, with TRBD2 matching over 10 bases. With 5 bases clipped from V and 2 bases from J, the junction kept 4 bases outside the gene matches. The CDR3 sequence is 15 residues long. Germline V gene sequence: CDR1 SNHLY, CDR2 FYNNEI. This CDR3 is CASSYGLADTDTQYF. CDR3 nucleotides: TGTGCCAGCAGTTACGGACTAGCGGACACAGATACGCAGTATTTT.

Concerning this clonotype itself: This clone may be a read error of a much larger clone one base away. The chain links TRBV7-9 to TRBJ2-5, with TRBD2 matching 10 bases. The V gene's germline CDR1 is SEHNR and CDR2 FQNEAQ (reference sequence). This CDR3 comprises 17 residues. With 7 bases clipped from V and 5 bases from J, the junction kept 16 bases outside the gene matches. The CDR3 loop is CASTLSLAGVVRETQYF. DNA for the CDR3: TGTGCCAGCACCTTGAGTCTAGCGGGAGTCGTAAGGGAGACCCAGTACTTC.

This clonotype appeared a few times. One end of the junction does not line up with germline, which may come from a read error. This chain joins TRBV20-1 and TRBJ2-5, with D perhaps TRBD2 (6 bases). The length of the CDR3 is 12 residues. Germline V gene lookup returns CDR1 DFQATT and CDR2 SNEGSKA (reference sequence). The CDR3, as DNA: TGCAGTGCTAGACCCCCTGCCGGGGGTAGTCGCTTC. Translating gives CSARPPAGGSRF.

A few counts support this clonotype. V is TRBV6-1 and J is TRBJ2-4; D is unclear. CDR3 size: 16 residues. The V end lost 7 bases, the J end lost 1 base, and 17 bases lay between the germline ends. CDR1 MNHNS and CDR2 SASEGT come from the germline V gene. DNA for the CDR3: TGTGCCAGCACCTCCCCGAGTTTGGGGGCCAAAAACATTCAGTACTTC. This encodes CASTSPSLGAKNIQYF.